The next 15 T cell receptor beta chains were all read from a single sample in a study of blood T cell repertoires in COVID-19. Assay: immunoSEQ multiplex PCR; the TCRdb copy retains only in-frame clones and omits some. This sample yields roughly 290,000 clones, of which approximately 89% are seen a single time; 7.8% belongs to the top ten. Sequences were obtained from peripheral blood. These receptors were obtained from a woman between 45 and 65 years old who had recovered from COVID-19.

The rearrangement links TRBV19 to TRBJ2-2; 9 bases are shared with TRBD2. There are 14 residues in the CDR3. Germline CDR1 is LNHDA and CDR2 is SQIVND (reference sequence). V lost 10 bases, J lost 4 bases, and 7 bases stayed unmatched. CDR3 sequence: CATASGTPTGELFF. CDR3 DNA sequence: TGTGCCACCGCTAGCGGGACGCCCACCGGGGAGCTGTTTTTT.

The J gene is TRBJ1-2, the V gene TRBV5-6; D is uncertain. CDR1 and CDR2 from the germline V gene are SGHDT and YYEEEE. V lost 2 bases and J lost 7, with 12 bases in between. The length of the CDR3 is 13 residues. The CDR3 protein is CASSFSRLGGYTF. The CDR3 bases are TGTGCCAGCAGCTTCTCCAGGTTAGGTGGCTACACCTTC.

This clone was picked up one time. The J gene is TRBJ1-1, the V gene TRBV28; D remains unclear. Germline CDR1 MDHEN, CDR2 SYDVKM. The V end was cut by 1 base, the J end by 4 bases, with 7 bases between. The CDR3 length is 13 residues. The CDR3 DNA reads TGTGCCAGCAGTTTATTAGTAAGCACTGAAGCTTTCTTT. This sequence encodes CASSLLVSTEAFF. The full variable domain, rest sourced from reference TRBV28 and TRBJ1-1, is DVKVTQSSRYLVKRTGEKVFLECVQDMDHENMFWYRQDPGLGLRLIYFSYDVKMKEKGDIPEGYSVSREKKERFSLILESASTNQTSMYLCASSLLVSTEAFFGQGTRLTVV.

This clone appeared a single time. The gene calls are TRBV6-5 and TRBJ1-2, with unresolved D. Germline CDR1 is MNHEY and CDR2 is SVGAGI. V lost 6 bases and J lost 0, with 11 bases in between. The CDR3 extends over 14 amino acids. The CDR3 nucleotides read TGTGCCAGCAGGCCAGGAAGCACTAACTATGGCTACACCTTC. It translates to CASRPGSTNYGYTF.

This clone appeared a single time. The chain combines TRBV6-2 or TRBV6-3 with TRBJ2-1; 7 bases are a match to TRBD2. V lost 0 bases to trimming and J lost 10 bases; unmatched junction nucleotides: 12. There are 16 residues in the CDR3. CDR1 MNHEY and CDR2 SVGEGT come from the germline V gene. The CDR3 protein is CASSYSMTGGLPEQFF. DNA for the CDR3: TGTGCCAGCAGTTACTCGATGACGGGGGGTCTACCAGAGCAGTTCTTC.

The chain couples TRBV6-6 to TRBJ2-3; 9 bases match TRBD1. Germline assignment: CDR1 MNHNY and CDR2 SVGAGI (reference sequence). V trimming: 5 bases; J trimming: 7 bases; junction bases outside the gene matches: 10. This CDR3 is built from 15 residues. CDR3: CASSQPGQGGNTQYF. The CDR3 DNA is TGTGCCAGCAGTCAACCGGGACAGGGAGGGAATACGCAGTATTTT.

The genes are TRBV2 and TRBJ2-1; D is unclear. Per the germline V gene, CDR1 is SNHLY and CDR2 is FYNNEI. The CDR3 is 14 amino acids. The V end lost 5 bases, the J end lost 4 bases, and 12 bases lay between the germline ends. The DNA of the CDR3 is TGTGCCAGCAGTTCCCCCCCCCTATACAATGAGCAGTTCTTC. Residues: CASSSPPLYNEQFF.

This CDR3 is CATSRDLGGNTGELFF. DNA of the CDR3: TGTGCCACCAGCAGAGATCTAGGCGGGAACACCGGGGAGCTGTTTTTT. V gene TRBV15 combines with J gene TRBJ2-2; D is unresolved. CDR1 is LNHNV and CDR2 is YYDKDF in the germline V gene (reference sequence). The CDR3 loop spans 16 amino acids. Trimming cost V 0 bases and J 1 base, with 9 bases left between them.

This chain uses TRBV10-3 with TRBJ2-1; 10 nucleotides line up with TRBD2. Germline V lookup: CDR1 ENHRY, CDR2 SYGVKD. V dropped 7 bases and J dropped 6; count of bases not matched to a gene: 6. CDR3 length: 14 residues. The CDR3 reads CAITSGGAGNEQFF. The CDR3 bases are TGTGCCATCACCAGCGGGGGGGCTGGCAATGAGCAGTTCTTC.

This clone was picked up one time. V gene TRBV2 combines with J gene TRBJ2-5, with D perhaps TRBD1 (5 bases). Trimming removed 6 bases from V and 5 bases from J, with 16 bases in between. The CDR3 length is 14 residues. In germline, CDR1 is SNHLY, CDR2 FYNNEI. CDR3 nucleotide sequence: TGTGCCAGCAGCCCTAACAGGTTAGGGGAGACCCAGTACTTC. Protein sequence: CASSPNRLGETQYF.

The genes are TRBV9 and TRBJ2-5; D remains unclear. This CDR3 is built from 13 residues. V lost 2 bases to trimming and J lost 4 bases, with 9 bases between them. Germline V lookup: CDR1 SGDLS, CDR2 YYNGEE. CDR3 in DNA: TGTGCCAGCAGCGTCACTACCGTAGAGACCCAGTACTTC. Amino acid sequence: CASSVTTVETQYF.

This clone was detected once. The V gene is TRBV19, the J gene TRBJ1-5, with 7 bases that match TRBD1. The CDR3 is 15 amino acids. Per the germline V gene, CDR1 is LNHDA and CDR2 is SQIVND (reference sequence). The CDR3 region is CATTPGTAINQPQHF. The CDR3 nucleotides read TGTGCAACCACCCCCGGGACAGCAATCAATCAGCCCCAGCATTTT.

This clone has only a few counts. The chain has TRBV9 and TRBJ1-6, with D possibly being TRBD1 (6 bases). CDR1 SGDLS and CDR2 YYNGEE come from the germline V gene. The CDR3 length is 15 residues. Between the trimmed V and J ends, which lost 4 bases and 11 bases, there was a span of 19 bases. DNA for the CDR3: TGTGCCAGCAGCCTCCGACAGGAACCTGATCCACCCCTCCACTTT. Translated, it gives CASSLRQEPDPPLHF. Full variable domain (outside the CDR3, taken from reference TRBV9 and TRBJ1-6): DSGVTQTPKHLITATGQRVTLRCSPRSGDLSVYWYQQSLDQGLQFLIQYYNGEERAKGNILERFSAQQFPDLHSELNLSSLELGDSALYFCASSLRQEPDPPLHFGNGTRLTVT.

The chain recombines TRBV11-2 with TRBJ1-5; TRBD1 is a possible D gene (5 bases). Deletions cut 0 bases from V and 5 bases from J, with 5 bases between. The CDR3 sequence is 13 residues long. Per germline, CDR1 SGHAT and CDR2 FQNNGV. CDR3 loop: CASSLDRDQPQHF. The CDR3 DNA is TGTGCCAGCAGCTTAGACAGGGATCAGCCCCAGCATTTT.

CDR3 in DNA: TGTGCCAGCAGCTCGGCAGGGGATAATTCACCCCTCCACTTT. Translation: CASSSAGDNSPLHF. V gene TRBV6-2 or TRBV6-3 combines with J gene TRBJ1-6, with D tentatively TRBD1 (6 bases). Germline V gives CDR1 MNHEY, CDR2 SVGEGT. The V end lost 6 bases, the J end lost 5 bases, and 11 bases lay between the germline ends. The CDR3 has 14 amino acids.